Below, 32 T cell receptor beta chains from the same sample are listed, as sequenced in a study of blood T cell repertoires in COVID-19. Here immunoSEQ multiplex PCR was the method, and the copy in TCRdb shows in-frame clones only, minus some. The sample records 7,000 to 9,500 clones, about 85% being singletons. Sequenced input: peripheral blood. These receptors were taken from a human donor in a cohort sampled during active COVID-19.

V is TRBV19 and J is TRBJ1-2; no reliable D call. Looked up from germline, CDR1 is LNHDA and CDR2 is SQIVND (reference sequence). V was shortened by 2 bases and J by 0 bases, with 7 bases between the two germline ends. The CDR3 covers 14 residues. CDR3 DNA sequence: TGTGCCAGTAGTATAACAGCCTCTAACTATGGCTACACCTTC. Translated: CASSITASNYGYTF.

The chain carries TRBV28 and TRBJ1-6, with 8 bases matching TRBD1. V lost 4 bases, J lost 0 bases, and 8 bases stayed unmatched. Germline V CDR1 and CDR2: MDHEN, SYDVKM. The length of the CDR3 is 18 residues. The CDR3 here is CASSSGQVLSSYNSPLHF. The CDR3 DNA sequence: TGTGCCAGCAGTTCGGGACAGGTATTAAGCTCCTATAATTCACCCCTCCACTTT.

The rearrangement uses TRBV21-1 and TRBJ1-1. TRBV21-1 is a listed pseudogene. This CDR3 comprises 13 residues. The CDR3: CASSKWGDTEAFF. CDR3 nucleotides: TGTGCCAGCAGCAAGTGGGGGGACACTGAAGCTTTCTTT.

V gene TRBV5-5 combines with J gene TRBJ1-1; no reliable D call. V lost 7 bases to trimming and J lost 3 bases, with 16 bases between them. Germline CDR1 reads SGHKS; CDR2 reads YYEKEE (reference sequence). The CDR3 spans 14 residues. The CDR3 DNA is TGTGCCAGCGGCGCGCTTCGCGGGGACACTGAAGCTTTCTTT. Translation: CASGALRGDTEAFF.

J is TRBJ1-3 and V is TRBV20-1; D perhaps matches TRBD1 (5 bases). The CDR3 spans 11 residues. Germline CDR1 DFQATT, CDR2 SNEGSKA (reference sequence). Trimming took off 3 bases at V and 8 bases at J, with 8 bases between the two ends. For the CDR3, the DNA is TGCAGTGCTAGTGACAGTTACACCATATATTTT. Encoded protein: CSASDSYTIYF.

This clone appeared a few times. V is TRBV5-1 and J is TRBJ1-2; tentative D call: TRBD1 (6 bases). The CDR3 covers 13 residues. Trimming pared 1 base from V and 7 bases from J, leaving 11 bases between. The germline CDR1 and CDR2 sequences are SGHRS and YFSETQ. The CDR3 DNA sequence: TGCGCCAGCAGCTTGTCCGGGACACCTGGCTACACCTTC. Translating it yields CASSLSGTPGYTF.

DNA for the CDR3: TGTGCCAGCAGCTTAGGGAGGCCAGGAGGCTACACCTTC. Protein product: CASSLGRPGGYTF. The chain combines TRBV11-3 with TRBJ1-2; D gene uncertain. CDR1 and CDR2 (germline): SGHNT, YENEEA. The CDR3 runs 13 residues. The V gene lost 1 base and the J gene lost 8 bases, with 11 bases spanning the gap.

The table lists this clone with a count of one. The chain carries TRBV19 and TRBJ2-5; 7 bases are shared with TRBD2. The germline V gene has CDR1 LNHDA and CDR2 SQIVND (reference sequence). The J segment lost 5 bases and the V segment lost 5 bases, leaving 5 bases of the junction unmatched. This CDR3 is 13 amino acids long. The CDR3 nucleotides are TGTGCCAGTAGTCCGCAGGGAGGGGAGACCCAGTACTTC. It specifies CASSPQGGETQYF.

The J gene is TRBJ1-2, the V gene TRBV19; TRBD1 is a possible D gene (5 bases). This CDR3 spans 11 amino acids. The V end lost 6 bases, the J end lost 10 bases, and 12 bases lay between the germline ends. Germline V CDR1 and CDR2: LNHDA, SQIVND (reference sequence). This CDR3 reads CASRQTGFYTF. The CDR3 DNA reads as TGTGCCAGTAGACAAACAGGATTCTACACCTTC.

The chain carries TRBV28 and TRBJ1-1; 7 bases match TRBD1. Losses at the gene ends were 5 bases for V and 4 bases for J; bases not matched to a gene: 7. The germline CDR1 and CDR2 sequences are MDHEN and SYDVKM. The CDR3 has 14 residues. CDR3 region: CASSPIRQGTEAFF. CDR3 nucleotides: TGTGCCAGCAGTCCAATCAGACAGGGCACTGAAGCTTTCTTT.

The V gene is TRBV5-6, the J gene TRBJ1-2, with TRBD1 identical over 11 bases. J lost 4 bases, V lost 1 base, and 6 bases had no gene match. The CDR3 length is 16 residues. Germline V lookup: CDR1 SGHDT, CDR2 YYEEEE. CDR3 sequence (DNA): TGTGCCAGCAGCTTGAAGGACAGGGGGCCTGGCTATGGCTACACCTTC. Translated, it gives CASSLKDRGPGYGYTF.

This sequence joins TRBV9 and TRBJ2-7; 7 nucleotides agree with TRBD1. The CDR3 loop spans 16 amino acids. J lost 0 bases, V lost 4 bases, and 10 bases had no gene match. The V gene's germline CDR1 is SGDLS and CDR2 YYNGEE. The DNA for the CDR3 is TGTGCCAGCAGCACTCGGGACAGTCAAAGCTCCTACGAGCAGTACTTC. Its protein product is CASSTRDSQSSYEQYF. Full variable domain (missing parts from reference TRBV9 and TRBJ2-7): DSGVTQTPKHLITATGQRVTLRCSPRSGDLSVYWYQQSLDQGLQFLIQYYNGEERAKGNILERFSAQQFPDLHSELNLSSLELGDSALYFCASSTRDSQSSYEQYFGPGTRLTVT.

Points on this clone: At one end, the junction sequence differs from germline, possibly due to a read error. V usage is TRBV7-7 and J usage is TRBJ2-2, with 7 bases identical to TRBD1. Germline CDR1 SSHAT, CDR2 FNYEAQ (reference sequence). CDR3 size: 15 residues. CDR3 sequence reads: CASSLGSGGPGELFF. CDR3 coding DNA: TGTGCTAGCAGCTTAGGATCAGGGGGACCCGGGGAGCTGTTTTTT.

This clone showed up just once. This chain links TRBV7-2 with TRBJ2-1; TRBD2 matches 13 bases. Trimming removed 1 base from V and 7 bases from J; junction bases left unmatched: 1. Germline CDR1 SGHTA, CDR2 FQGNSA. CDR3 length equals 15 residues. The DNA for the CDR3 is TGTGCCAGCAGCTTAGGGACTAGCGGGGGAAATGAGCAGTTCTTC. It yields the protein CASSLGTSGGNEQFF.

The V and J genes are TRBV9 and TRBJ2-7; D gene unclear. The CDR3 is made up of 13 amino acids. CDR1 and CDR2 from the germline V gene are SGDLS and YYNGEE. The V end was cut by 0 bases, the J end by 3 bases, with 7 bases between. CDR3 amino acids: CASSVGVNYEQYF. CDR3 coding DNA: TGTGCCAGCAGCGTAGGAGTGAACTACGAGCAGTACTTC. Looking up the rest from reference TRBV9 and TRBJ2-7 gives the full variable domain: DSGVTQTPKHLITATGQRVTLRCSPRSGDLSVYWYQQSLDQGLQFLIQYYNGEERAKGNILERFSAQQFPDLHSELNLSSLELGDSALYFCASSVGVNYEQYFGPGTRLTVT.

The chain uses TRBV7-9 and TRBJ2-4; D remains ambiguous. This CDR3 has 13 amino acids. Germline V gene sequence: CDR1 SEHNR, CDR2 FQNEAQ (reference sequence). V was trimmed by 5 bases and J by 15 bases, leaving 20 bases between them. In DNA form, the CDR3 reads TGTGCCAGCAGCCCCACTACTGGCAGCTCCTCGTACTTC. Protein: CASSPTTGSSSYF.

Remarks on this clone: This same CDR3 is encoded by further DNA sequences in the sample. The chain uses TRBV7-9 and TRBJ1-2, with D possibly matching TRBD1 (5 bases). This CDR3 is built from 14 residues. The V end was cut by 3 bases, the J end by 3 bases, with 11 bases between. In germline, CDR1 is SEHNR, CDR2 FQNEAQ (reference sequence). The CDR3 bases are TGTGCCAGCAGCTTGCAGGGAAAACACTATGGCTACACCTTC. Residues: CASSLQGKHYGYTF.

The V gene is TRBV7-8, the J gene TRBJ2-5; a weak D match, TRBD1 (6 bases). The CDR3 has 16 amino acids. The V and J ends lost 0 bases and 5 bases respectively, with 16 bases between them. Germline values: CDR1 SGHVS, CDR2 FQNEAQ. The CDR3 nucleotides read TGTGCCAGCAGCTTAGCAACTACAGGGTTACGTGAGACCCAGTACTTC. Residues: CASSLATTGLRETQYF.

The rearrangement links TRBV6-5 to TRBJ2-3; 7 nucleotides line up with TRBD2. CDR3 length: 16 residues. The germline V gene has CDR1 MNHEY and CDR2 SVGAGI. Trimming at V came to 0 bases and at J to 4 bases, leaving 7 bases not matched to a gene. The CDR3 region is CASSYSGGGRADTQYF. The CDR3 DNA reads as TGTGCCAGCAGTTACTCCGGCGGGGGTAGGGCAGATACGCAGTATTTT.

The CDR3 here is CASSANQVNYGYTF. In nucleotides, the CDR3 is TGTGCCAGCAGCGCGAACCAGGTTAACTATGGCTACACCTTC. This chain links TRBV7-6 with TRBJ1-2; no reliable D call. The CDR3 runs 14 residues. Per the germline V gene, CDR1 is SGHVS and CDR2 is FNYEAQ. The V and J ends lost 5 bases and 1 base respectively, with 11 bases between them.

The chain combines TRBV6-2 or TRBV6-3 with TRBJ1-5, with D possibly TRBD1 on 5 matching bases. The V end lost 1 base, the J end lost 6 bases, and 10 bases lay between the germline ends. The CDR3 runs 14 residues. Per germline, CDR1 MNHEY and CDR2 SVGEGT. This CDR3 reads CASSYYRPPQPQHF. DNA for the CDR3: TGTGCCAGCAGTTACTACAGGCCGCCTCAGCCCCAGCATTTT.

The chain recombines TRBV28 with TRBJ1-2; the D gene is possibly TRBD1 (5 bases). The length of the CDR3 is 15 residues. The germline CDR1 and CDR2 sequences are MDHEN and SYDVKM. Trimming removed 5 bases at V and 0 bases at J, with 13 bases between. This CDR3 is CASSPGGTSNYGYTF. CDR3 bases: TGTGCCAGCAGTCCCGGGGGGACCTCTAACTATGGCTACACCTTC.

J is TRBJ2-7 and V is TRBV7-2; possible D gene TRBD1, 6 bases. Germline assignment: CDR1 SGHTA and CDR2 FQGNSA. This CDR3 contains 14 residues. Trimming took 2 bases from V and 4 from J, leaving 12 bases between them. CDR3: CASSLPDRSYEQYF. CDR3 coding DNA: TGTGCCAGCAGCTTACCCGACAGGAGTTACGAGCAGTACTTC. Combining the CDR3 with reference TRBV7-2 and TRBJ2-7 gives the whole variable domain GAGVSQSPSNKVTEKGKDVELRCDPISGHTALYWYRQSLGQGLEFLIYFQGNSAPDKSGLPSDRFSAERTGGSVSTLTIQRTQQEDSAVYLCASSLPDRSYEQYFGPGTRLTVT.

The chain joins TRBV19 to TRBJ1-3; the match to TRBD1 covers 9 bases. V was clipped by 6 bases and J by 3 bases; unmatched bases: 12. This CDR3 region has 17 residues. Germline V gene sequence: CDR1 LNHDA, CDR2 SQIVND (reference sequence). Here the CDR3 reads CASRQGAEQFNGNTIYF. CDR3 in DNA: TGTGCCAGTAGACAGGGGGCGGAACAGTTCAATGGAAACACCATATATTTT.

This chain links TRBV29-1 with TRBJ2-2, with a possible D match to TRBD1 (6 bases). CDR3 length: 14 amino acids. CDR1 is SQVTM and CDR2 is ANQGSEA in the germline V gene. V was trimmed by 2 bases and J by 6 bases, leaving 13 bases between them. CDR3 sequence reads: CSVEQGIRSGELFF. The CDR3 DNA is TGCAGCGTTGAACAGGGGATACGGTCCGGGGAGCTGTTTTTT.

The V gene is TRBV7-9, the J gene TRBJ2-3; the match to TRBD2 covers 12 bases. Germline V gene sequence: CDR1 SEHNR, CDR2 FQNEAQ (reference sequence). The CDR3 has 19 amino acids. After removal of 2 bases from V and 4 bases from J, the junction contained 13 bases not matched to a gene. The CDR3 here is CASSLSNNILAGGADTQYF. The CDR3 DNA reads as TGTGCCAGCAGCTTATCAAACAACATTCTAGCGGGGGGGGCAGATACGCAGTATTTT.

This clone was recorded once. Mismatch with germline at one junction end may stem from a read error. This CDR3 reads CARSQGDTIYF. The CDR3 coding sequence is TGTGCCCGCAGCCAGGGTGACACCATATATTTT. The gene calls are TRBV27 and TRBJ1-3; tentative D call: TRBD1 (5 bases). Germline V lookup: CDR1 MNHEY, CDR2 SMNVEV (reference sequence). There are 11 residues in the CDR3.

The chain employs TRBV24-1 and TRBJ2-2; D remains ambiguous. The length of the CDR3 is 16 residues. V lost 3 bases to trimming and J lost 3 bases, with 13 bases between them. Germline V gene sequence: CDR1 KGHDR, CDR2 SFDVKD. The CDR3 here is CATSDLPGFDTGELFF. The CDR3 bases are TGTGCCACCAGTGATCTTCCCGGGTTTGACACCGGGGAGCTGTTTTTT.

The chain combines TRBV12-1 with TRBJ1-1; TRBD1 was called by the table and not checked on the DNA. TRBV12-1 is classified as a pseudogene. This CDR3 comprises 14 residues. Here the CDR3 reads CASTSSTGQTEAFF. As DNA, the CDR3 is TGTGCCAGCACCTCGTCGACAGGGCAAACTGAAGCTTTCTTT.

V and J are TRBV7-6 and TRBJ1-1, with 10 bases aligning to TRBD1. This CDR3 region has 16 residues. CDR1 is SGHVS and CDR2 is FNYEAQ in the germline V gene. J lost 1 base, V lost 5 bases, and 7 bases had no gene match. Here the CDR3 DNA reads TGTGCCAGCAGCCCCGGGACAGGGGCTGGGAACACTGAAGCTTTCTTT. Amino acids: CASSPGTGAGNTEAFF.

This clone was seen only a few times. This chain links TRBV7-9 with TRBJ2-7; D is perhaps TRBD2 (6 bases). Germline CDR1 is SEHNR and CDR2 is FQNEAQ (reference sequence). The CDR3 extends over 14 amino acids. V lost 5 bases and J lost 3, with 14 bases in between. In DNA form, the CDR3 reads TGTGCCAGCAGCCCCCGGGACTTCTACTACGAGCAGTACTTC. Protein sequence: CASSPRDFYYEQYF.

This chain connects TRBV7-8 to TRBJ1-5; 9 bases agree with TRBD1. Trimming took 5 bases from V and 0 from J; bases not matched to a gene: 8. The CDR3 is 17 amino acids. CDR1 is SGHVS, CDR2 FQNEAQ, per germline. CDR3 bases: TGTGCCAGCAGCCCGCGGACAGGGGCCTATAGCAATCAGCCCCAGCATTTT. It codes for CASSPRTGAYSNQPQHF.